This T cell receptor (beta chain) was identified during a study of cytomegalovirus exposure and HLA in healthy donors. 13 Jbeta primers and 60 Vbeta primers were used for the PCR. Some clones are missing from TCRdb's copy, which holds only in-frame ones; the method was immunoSEQ multiplex PCR. Of 150,000 or so clones in the sample, less than 85% were seen once. Sequenced material: PBMCs. This sequence was found in a male donor in good health and CMV-seronegative.

The CDR3 DNA follows: TGTGCCAGCTCACCGGGCAGTAACACTGAAGCTTTCTTT. Its translation is CASSPGSNTEAFF. The J gene is TRBJ1-1, the V gene TRBV18; D uncertain. CDR1 and CDR2 (germline): KGHSH, LQKENI. The CDR3 consists of 13 residues. Trimming removed 3 bases at V and 2 bases at J, with 7 bases between.